What follows are 7 T cell receptor beta chains derived from one specimen sequenced in a study of T cell repertoires in ileal Crohn's disease. Some clones are missing from TCRdb's copy, which holds only in-frame ones; the method was immunoSEQ multiplex PCR. The table lists tens of thousands of clones, about 81% of them singletons. Sequenced sample: ileal tissue. Every receptor here comes from an adult with Crohn's disease.

This chain uses TRBV2 with TRBJ1-2; TRBD1 aligns across 9 bases. There are 14 residues in the CDR3. Germline trimming cut 2 bases from V and 8 bases from J; bases unmatched to any gene: 6. Germline CDR1 SNHLY, CDR2 FYNNEI. The CDR3, as DNA: TGTGCCAGCAGTGAATTTACAGGGGGCAGCGGCTACACCTTC. Translating gives CASSEFTGGSGYTF. Full variable domain (rest looked up from reference TRBV2 and TRBJ1-2): EPEVTQTPSHQVTQMGQEVILRCVPISNHLYFYWYRQILGQKVEFLVSFYNNEISEKSEIFDDQFSVERPDGSNFTLKIRSTKLEDSAMYFCASSEFTGGSGYTFGSGTRLTVV.

This rearrangement joins TRBV5-6 to TRBJ2-3, with TRBD1 matching over 9 bases. The germline CDR1 and CDR2 sequences are SGHDT and YYEEEE. The length of the CDR3 is 17 residues. V shed 1 base, J shed 2 bases, and the junction held 8 bases outside the gene matches. CDR3 nucleotide sequence: TGTGCCAGCAGCTTGAGAGCCGGGACAGGGTACACAGATACGCAGTATTTT. This sequence encodes CASSLRAGTGYTDTQYF.

The table lists this clone with a few counts. The chain employs TRBV27 and TRBJ1-6, with TRBD1 matching 8 bases. The CDR3 has 15 residues. Germline loops: CDR1 MNHEY, CDR2 SMNVEV (reference sequence). Unmatched junction bases numbered 1, after V lost 6 bases and J lost 0 bases. The DNA of the CDR3 is TGTGCCAGCAGCACAGGGGGCTCCTATAATTCACCCCTCCACTTT. This encodes CASSTGGSYNSPLHF.

This clone has more than one count but fewer than ten. The DNA of the CDR3 is TGTGCCAGCAGCCCGGACAGCAACCCTTATAATGAAAAACTGTTTTTT. Protein: CASSPDSNPYNEKLFF. This chain connects TRBV27 to TRBJ1-4, with a tentative D call TRBD1 (6 bases). The CDR3 runs 16 residues. Germline CDR1 reads MNHEY; CDR2 reads SMNVEV (reference sequence). V lost 6 bases and J lost 4, with 18 bases in between.

The rearrangement links TRBV5-1 to TRBJ2-7, with D unclear. Trimming shortened V by 0 bases and J by 2 bases, and 9 bases separated the two germline ends. The CDR3 covers 14 residues. Germline CDR1 and CDR2: SGHRS and YFSETQ. CDR3 residues: CASSLGHPTYEQYF. The CDR3 bases are TGCGCCAGCAGCTTGGGACACCCCACCTACGAGCAGTACTTC.

The chain employs TRBV7-6 and TRBJ1-1; maybe TRBD1 (6 bases). The germline gives CDR1 SGHVS, CDR2 FNYEAQ. V was cut by 5 bases and J by 0 bases, with 13 bases left in between. The CDR3 loop spans 15 amino acids. CDR3 protein: CASSRQDTMNTEAFF. CDR3 sequence (DNA): TGTGCCAGCAGCCGACAGGATACAATGAACACTGAAGCTTTCTTT.

The rearrangement joins TRBV2 to TRBJ1-2; TRBD1 matches 7 bases. The ends lost 0 bases at V and 5 bases at J; junction bases unmatched: 9. The V gene's germline CDR1 is SNHLY and CDR2 FYNNEI. This CDR3 contains 16 residues. CDR3 region: CASSEALGGEGYGYTF. The CDR3 DNA reads TGTGCCAGCAGTGAAGCGCTAGGGGGCGAAGGTTATGGCTACACCTTC.